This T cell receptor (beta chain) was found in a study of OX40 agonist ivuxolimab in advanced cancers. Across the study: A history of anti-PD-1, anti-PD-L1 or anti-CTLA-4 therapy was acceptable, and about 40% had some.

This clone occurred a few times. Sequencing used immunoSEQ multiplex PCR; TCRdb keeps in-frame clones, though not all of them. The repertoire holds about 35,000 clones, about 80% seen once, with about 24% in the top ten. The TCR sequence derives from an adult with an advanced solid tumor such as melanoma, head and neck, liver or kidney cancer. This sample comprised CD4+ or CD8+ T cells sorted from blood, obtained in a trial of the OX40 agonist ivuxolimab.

CDR3: CASSTGRGYGYTF. For the CDR3, the DNA is TGTGCCAGCAGCACCGGAAGGGGGTATGGCTACACCTTC. The chain uses TRBV7-9 and TRBJ1-2; tentative D call: TRBD1 (6 bases). V lost 5 bases and J 5 bases, leaving 12 bases between the germline ends. The CDR3 extends over 13 amino acids. The germline V gene encodes CDR1 SEHNR and CDR2 FQNEAQ (reference sequence). Complete variable domain (other parts from reference TRBV7-9 and TRBJ1-2): DTGVSQNPRHKITKRGQNVTFRCDPISEHNRLYWYRQTLGQGPEFLTYFQNEAQLEKSRLLSDRFSAERPKGSFSTLEIQRTEQGDSAMYLCASSTGRGYGYTFGSGTRLTVV.